The 28 T cell receptor beta chains presented below share a single source sample, sequenced in a study of ipilimumab plus nivolumab after autologous stem cell transplantation. Produced via immunoSEQ multiplex PCR; TCRdb's table is partial and in-frame only. This table holds about 20,000 clones, about three quarters found once. This material consisted of PBMCs, taken in a trial of ipilimumab plus nivolumab as post-transplant consolidation. The receptors stem from a male donor with diffuse large B-cell lymphoma.

The CDR3 DNA reads TGTGCCAGCAGAATACGGGGGGGCGAGTTCTTC. Translating gives CASRIRGGEFF. The chain couples TRBV6-5 to TRBJ2-1, with TRBD2 identical over 8 bases. This CDR3 has 11 residues. Trimming cost V 6 bases and J 14 bases; bases outside gene matches: 6. Germline-derived CDR1 and CDR2 are MNHEY and SVGAGI.

This chain links TRBV5-1 with TRBJ1-4; D is perhaps TRBD1 (5 bases). The germline V and J ends were trimmed by 4 bases and 6 bases, with 16 bases remaining between them. The V gene's germline CDR1 is SGHRS and CDR2 YFSETQ. The CDR3 runs to 15 residues. The DNA for the CDR3 is TGCGCCAGCAGCCGTCAGGGTTTAAAGGATGAAAAACTGTTTTTT. Translated: CASSRQGLKDEKLFF.

The count of this clone is one. The junction shows a germline mismatch at one end, possibly a read error. The chain joins TRBV7-7 to TRBJ2-2; 8 nucleotides line up with TRBD1. The CDR3 spans 14 residues. Germline CDR1 is SSHAT and CDR2 is FNYEAQ (reference sequence). This CDR3 reads CASSPDRAAGELFF. The CDR3 DNA reads as TGTGCTAGCAGCCCGGACAGGGCTGCCGGGGAGCTGTTTTTT.

The genes are TRBV6-5 and TRBJ2-1; 10 bases agree with TRBD2. The V segment lost 0 bases and the J segment 4 bases; nucleotides outside the gene matches: 3. The CDR3 runs 16 residues. Germline CDR1 and CDR2: MNHEY and SVGAGI. The CDR3 nucleotides read TGTGCCAGCAGTTACTCCCAACTAGCGGGATACAATGAGCAGTTCTTC. This gives the protein CASSYSQLAGYNEQFF.

The J gene is TRBJ1-5, the V gene TRBV15; 8 positions match TRBD1. V gave up 4 bases and J gave up 2 bases; unmatched junction bases: 1. The germline gives CDR1 LNHNV, CDR2 YYDKDF (reference sequence). The CDR3 contains 14 residues. CDR3 bases: TGTGCCACCAGCATGGGACAGGGCAATCAGCCCCAGCATTTT. Its translation: CATSMGQGNQPQHF.

The chain joins TRBV21-1 to TRBJ1-1. TRBV21-1 constitutes a pseudogene. This CDR3 contains 14 residues. Here the CDR3 DNA reads TGTGCCAGCAGCAAAGGTTTGGGGTCATCTGAAGCTTTCTTT. Protein: CASSKGLGSSEAFF.

This rearrangement joins TRBV21-1 to TRBJ2-5; TRBD1 is taken as the D call from the table, unchecked against the DNA. TRBV21-1 is an annotated pseudogene. This CDR3 spans 12 amino acids. CDR3 bases: TGTGCCAGCGCAATCAGGGTGGAGACCCAGTACTTC. Residues: CASAIRVETQYF.

The V call is TRBV18, the J call TRBJ2-7; no clear D. From germline, CDR1 is KGHSH and CDR2 LQKENI. CDR3 length: 12 residues. V lost 3 bases to trimming and J lost 3 bases, with 6 bases between them. The DNA of the CDR3 is TGTGCCAGCTCACCCGACATCTACGAGCAGTACTTC. Its protein is CASSPDIYEQYF.

V gene TRBV10-3 combines with J gene TRBJ2-5; 8 bases are a match to TRBD2. CDR1 and CDR2 from the germline V gene are ENHRY and SYGVKD. V trimming: 4 bases; J trimming: 0 bases; junction bases outside the gene matches: 4. The CDR3 totals 15 residues. The CDR3 DNA follows: TGTGCCATCAGTGTGTCGGGGGGGCACCAAGAGACCCAGTACTTC. The encoded protein is CAISVSGGHQETQYF.

The chain uses TRBV7-3 and TRBJ2-5; D is unresolved. Germline V gives CDR1 SGHTA, CDR2 FQGTGA. The CDR3 runs to 13 residues. Deletions cut 4 bases from V and 3 bases from J, with 9 bases between. The CDR3 loop is CASSYGREETQYF. For the CDR3, the DNA is TGTGCCAGCAGCTACGGCAGAGAAGAGACCCAGTACTTC.

J is TRBJ1-2 and V is TRBV5-6, with 7 nucleotides matching TRBD1. CDR3 length: 14 amino acids. The junction had 6 bases not matched to a gene; V was cut back by 4 bases and J by 3 bases. In germline, CDR1 is SGHDT, CDR2 YYEEEE. The CDR3 here is CASSQRTGDYGYTF. CDR3 DNA sequence: TGTGCCAGCAGCCAAAGGACAGGTGACTATGGCTACACCTTC.

This clone has only a few counts. The rearrangement links TRBV7-9 to TRBJ2-7; a weak D match, TRBD2 (5 bases). The V end was cut by 1 base, the J end by 8 bases, with 6 bases between. The CDR3 consists of 11 residues. Germline V gene data show CDR1 as SEHNR and CDR2 as FQNEAQ (reference sequence). The CDR3, as DNA: TGTGCCAGCAGCTTAGGGGAGCAGCAGTACTTC. The encoded protein is CASSLGEQQYF.

The rearrangement links TRBV19 to TRBJ2-5; TRBD1 or TRBD2 may be the D gene (5 bases each). CDR1 is LNHDA, CDR2 SQIVND, per germline (reference sequence). Trimming took 4 bases from V and 2 from J, leaving 11 bases between them. This CDR3 is 14 amino acids long. In nucleotides, the CDR3 is TGTGCCAGTAGTACCGGGACCAAACAAGAGACCCAGTACTTC. Translated: CASSTGTKQETQYF. Together with reference TRBV19 and TRBJ2-5, the CDR3 gives the full variable domain: DGGITQSPKYLFRKEGQNVTLSCEQNLNHDAMYWYRQDPGQGLRLIYYSQIVNDFQKGDIAEGYSVSREKKESFPLTVTSAQKNPTAFYLCASSTGTKQETQYFGPGTRLLVL.

The rearrangement links TRBV6-6 to TRBJ2-5; 7 nucleotides agree with TRBD1. V lost 7 bases and J lost 5; bases outside the gene matches: 10. Germline V lookup: CDR1 MNHNY, CDR2 SVGAGI (reference sequence). This CDR3 has 14 amino acids. CDR3 loop: CASKAPTGVETQYF. The CDR3 DNA reads as TGTGCCAGCAAGGCCCCCACAGGGGTGGAGACCCAGTACTTC.

The V call is TRBV5-4, the J call TRBJ2-3; 10 nucleotides agree with TRBD2. This CDR3 is 15 amino acids long. The ends lost 3 bases at V and 3 bases at J; junction bases unmatched: 4. Germline CDR1 and CDR2: SGHNT and YYREEE (reference sequence). The CDR3 spells CASSSTTSGTDTQYF. Written as DNA, the CDR3 is TGTGCCAGCAGCTCCACGACTAGCGGGACAGATACGCAGTATTTT.

The V and J genes are TRBV5-1 and TRBJ1-5; a possible D gene is TRBD1 (6 bases). Trimming left V 4 bases short and J 4 bases short, with 9 bases between. The germline gives CDR1 SGHRS, CDR2 YFSETQ. This CDR3 is built from 13 residues. The CDR3 nucleotides read TGCGCCAGCAGCCCAGGACAGAATCAGCCCCAGCATTTT. Protein product: CASSPGQNQPQHF.

The J gene is TRBJ2-7, the V gene TRBV27, with TRBD1 matching over 9 bases. The CDR3 runs 14 residues. Germline V CDR1 and CDR2: MNHEY, SMNVEV (reference sequence). With 8 bases clipped from V and 3 bases from J, the junction kept 8 bases outside the gene matches. The CDR3, as DNA: TGTGCCAGCCTGCTGATGGACAGGGGCTACGAGCAGTACTTC. Amino acids: CASLLMDRGYEQYF.

J is TRBJ2-1 and V is TRBV11-2; 9 bases line up with TRBD1. This CDR3 region has 16 residues. Germline values: CDR1 SGHAT, CDR2 FQNNGV. With V trimmed by 5 bases and J by 5 bases, 10 bases remained unmatched. The chain's CDR3 is CASSTTKTGGHNEQFF. CDR3 DNA sequence: TGTGCCAGCAGCACAACCAAGACAGGGGGGCACAATGAGCAGTTCTTC. Full variable domain (rest looked up from reference TRBV11-2 and TRBJ2-1): EAGVAQSPRYKIIEKRQSVAFWCNPISGHATLYWYQQILGQGPKLLIQFQNNGVVDDSQLPKDRFSAERLKGVDSTLKIQPAKLEDSAVYLCASSTTKTGGHNEQFFGPGTRLTVL.

The chain employs TRBV19 and TRBJ1-5; no firm D call. CDR1 is LNHDA, CDR2 SQIVND, per germline (reference sequence). V was shortened by 3 bases and J by 3 bases, with 6 bases between the two germline ends. The CDR3 spans 13 residues. CDR3: CASSIQPNQPQHF. The CDR3 region has the DNA TGTGCCAGTAGTATTCAACCCAATCAGCCCCAGCATTTT.

This clone was seen more than once but under ten times. The rearrangement links TRBV30 to TRBJ1-1; D might be TRBD1 (5 bases). Germline assignment: CDR1 GTSNPN and CDR2 SVGIG (reference sequence). This CDR3 comprises 12 residues. V shed 4 bases and J shed 4 bases, with 10 bases lying between them. Here the CDR3 reads CAWTGGTTEAFF. The DNA for the CDR3 is TGTGCCTGGACGGGGGGGACCACTGAAGCTTTCTTT.

The chain is built from TRBV5-1 and TRBJ2-1, with 10 bases identical to TRBD2. The CDR3 loop spans 17 amino acids. The J segment lost 3 bases and the V segment lost 1 base, leaving 7 bases of the junction unmatched. Germline CDR1 SGHRS, CDR2 YFSETQ. The CDR3 here is CASSLTSGDPNYNEQFF. CDR3 coding DNA: TGCGCCAGCAGCTTGACTAGCGGGGATCCAAACTACAATGAGCAGTTCTTC.

This rearrangement joins TRBV21-1 to TRBJ1-1. TRBV21-1 counts as a pseudogene. There are 14 residues in the CDR3. CDR3 coding DNA: TGTGCCAGCAGAAACAATCTGGGGAACACTGAAGCTTTCTTT. Amino acid sequence: CASRNNLGNTEAFF.

The rearrangement links TRBV13 to TRBJ1-1; 9 bases align to TRBD1. Germline V lookup: CDR1 PRHDT, CDR2 FYEKMQ (reference sequence). The CDR3 is made up of 17 amino acids. J gave up 0 bases and V 1 base, and 6 bases lay outside the gene matches. The CDR3 loop reads CASSLASGTGMNTEAFF. CDR3 coding DNA: TGTGCCAGCAGCTTAGCCTCCGGGACAGGGATGAACACTGAAGCTTTCTTT.

Only a few counts were recorded for this clone. The chain joins TRBV7-9 to TRBJ1-6, with TRBD1 matching over 7 bases. This CDR3 region has 15 residues. Germline V gene sequence: CDR1 SEHNR, CDR2 FQNEAQ (reference sequence). The V segment lost 4 bases and the J segment 7 bases; nucleotides outside the gene matches: 7. The CDR3: CASSYLDRANSPLHF. CDR3 sequence (DNA): TGTGCCAGCAGCTATCTAGACAGGGCCAATTCACCCCTCCACTTT.

The chain links TRBV12-1 to TRBJ1-1; the table's TRBD1 call for D was not verified on the DNA. TRBV12-1 is an annotated pseudogene. The CDR3 is 13 amino acids. The DNA of the CDR3 is TGTGCCAGCAGCGTGGGACAGGGTGATGAAGATTTCTTT. This encodes CASSVGQGDEDFF.

The chain employs TRBV18 and TRBJ2-2; D remains unclear. Deletions cut 3 bases from V and 2 bases from J, with 13 bases between. Per the germline V gene, CDR1 is KGHSH and CDR2 is LQKENI. This CDR3 has 16 residues. In DNA form, the CDR3 reads TGTGCCAGCTCACCTAAGGTCAGCCTTAACACCGGGGAGCTGTTTTTT. It codes for CASSPKVSLNTGELFF.

This clone was counted once. This chain's CDR3 is CATLTLGMGGGNTIYF. For the CDR3, the DNA is TGTGCCACCCTAACGCTGGGAATGGGGGGTGGAAACACCATATATTTT. This chain links TRBV28 with TRBJ1-3; D might be TRBD1 (5 bases). V was clipped by 10 bases and J by 3 bases, with 22 bases between them. The CDR3 loop spans 16 amino acids. The germline CDR1 and CDR2 sequences are MDHEN and SYDVKM.

The genes are TRBV6-5 and TRBJ1-1; tentative D call: TRBD1 (6 bases). This CDR3 has 15 amino acids. V lost 0 bases and J 5 bases, leaving 13 bases between the germline ends. Germline loops: CDR1 MNHEY, CDR2 SVGAGI. CDR3 in DNA: TGTGCCAGCAGTTACTCGACAGGAGGGGGTACTGAAGCTTTCTTT. It is translated as CASSYSTGGGTEAFF.